Shown below are 10 T cell receptor beta chains from a single sample sequenced in a study of blood T cells in healthy people across ages. Through a sample-barcoded 5' primer and a J-beta primer mix, a second PCR was run for roughly 6 to 11 cycles. TCRdb re-called the 5' RACE reads with MiXCR, one entry per CDR3 protein. The table lists 1.5 million to 2 million distinct CDR3 sequences, 30% to 40% of them singletons. The sequenced sample was blood. The source is a woman in her twenties or thirties in good health.

The rearrangement joins TRBV7-9 to TRBJ1-2, with D unclear. Trimming stripped 0 bases from V and 6 bases from J, with 11 bases between. The CDR3 has 14 amino acids. CDR1 is SEHNR, CDR2 FQNEAQ, per germline (reference sequence). The CDR3: CASSLARADHGYTF. CDR3 nucleotide sequence: TGTGCCAGCAGCTTAGCGCGAGCAGACCATGGCTACACCTTC.

As concerns this clonotype: One junction end does not reproduce the germline sequence, and a read error may be involved. The chain couples TRBV4-2 to TRBJ1-5; no firm D call. Looked up from germline, CDR1 is LGHNA and CDR2 is YNFKEQ. The CDR3 consists of 14 residues. For the CDR3, the DNA is TGTGCCGGCAGCCAAGACACGAACAATCAGCCCCAGCATTTT. Its translation is CAGSQDTNNQPQHF.

A remark on this clonotype: At one boundary the junction diverges from the germline segment, which might be a read error. V is TRBV6-5 and J is TRBJ2-2, with D maybe TRBD2 (6 bases). The CDR3 has 15 residues. Germline CDR1 reads MNHEY; CDR2 reads SVGAGI. The CDR3 loop is CASGGGDVGTGELFF. Written as DNA, the CDR3 is TGCGCCAGCGGAGGCGGGGATGTAGGGACCGGGGAGCTGTTTTTT.

This clonotype was found a few times. The chain joins TRBV18 to TRBJ2-7; no definite D call. The germline CDR1 and CDR2 sequences are KGHSH and LQKENI. Trimming stripped 3 bases from V and 0 bases from J, with 9 bases between. The CDR3 is 14 residues long. The CDR3 nucleotides read TGTGCCAGCTCACCCTCGGAGCTCTCCTACGAGCAGTACTTC. Amino acids: CASSPSELSYEQYF.

The chain recombines TRBV20-1 with TRBJ2-3, with 13 bases aligning to TRBD2. This CDR3 has 15 amino acids. The trim removed 4 bases at V and 8 bases at J, leaving 9 bases unmatched. The germline gives CDR1 DFQATT, CDR2 SNEGSKA (reference sequence). The CDR3 DNA is TGCAGTGCTACCGGACTAGCGGGAGAAGCAGTTACGCAGTATTTT. Its protein product is CSATGLAGEAVTQYF.

J is TRBJ1-5 and V is TRBV30; 7 bases match TRBD1. This CDR3 region has 12 residues. Germline V lookup: CDR1 GTSNPN, CDR2 SVGIG (reference sequence). The V and J ends lost 7 bases and 6 bases, in that order; junction bases with no gene match: 6. The CDR3 here is CAFGQGVQPQHF. The CDR3 bases are TGTGCCTTCGGCCAGGGGGTTCAGCCCCAGCATTTT.

The chain has TRBV11-1 and TRBJ2-1, with 9 nucleotides matching TRBD1. The V segment lost 5 bases and the J segment 0 bases; nucleotides outside the gene matches: 8. Germline assignment: CDR1 SGHAT and CDR2 FQDESV (reference sequence). CDR3 size: 17 residues. CDR3 loop: CASSPGTGRTSYNEQFF. CDR3 coding DNA: TGTGCCAGCAGCCCCGGGACAGGGCGTACCTCCTACAATGAGCAGTTCTTC.

The rearrangement uses TRBV7-3 and TRBJ2-1; D tentatively reads TRBD1 or TRBD2 (5 bases each). Trimming stripped 5 bases from V and 5 bases from J, with 13 bases between. CDR3 length equals 14 residues. Germline assignment: CDR1 SGHTA and CDR2 FQGTGA. CDR3 sequence reads: CASSPTGPDNEQFF. DNA for the CDR3: TGTGCCAGCAGCCCCACGGGGCCGGACAATGAGCAGTTCTTC.

In its sample, this clonotype was seen a few times. The chain joins TRBV7-9 to TRBJ2-7; 7 bases fit TRBD2. V was clipped by 4 bases and J by 6 bases; unmatched bases: 6. From germline, CDR1 is SEHNR and CDR2 FQNEAQ (reference sequence). This CDR3 is built from 13 residues. The CDR3: CASSSGLVVEQYF. In DNA, the CDR3 is TGTGCCAGCAGCTCCGGACTAGTCGTCGAGCAGTACTTC.

The chain couples TRBV19 to TRBJ2-1, with TRBD2 matching 10 bases. The CDR3 has 16 residues. Germline V gene data show CDR1 as LNHDA and CDR2 as SQIVND (reference sequence). J was trimmed by 6 bases and V by 5 bases; bases with no gene match: 10. This CDR3 reads CASSPPSGRVSNEQFF. CDR3 sequence (DNA): TGTGCCAGTAGTCCCCCGAGCGGGAGGGTCTCCAATGAGCAGTTCTTC.